A single sample gave rise to the 14 T cell receptor beta chains below, sequenced in a study of T cell repertoires in cytomegalovirus infection. TCRdb itself ran the reads through MiXCR, one entry per CDR3 protein. The table lists some 680,000 distinct CDR3 sequences, 35% of them singletons. Sequences were obtained from PBMCs. These receptors came from a human donor in good health (CMV status not recorded). Some clones in this sample may be carry-over from other donors' samples.

This clonotype was found a few times. This chain uses TRBV12-3 or TRBV12-4 with TRBJ1-5; D is possibly TRBD1 (5 bases). This CDR3 is 14 amino acids long. Trimming removed 5 bases at V and 5 bases at J, with 13 bases between. The CDR3 nucleotides are TGTGCCAGCAGTCCCGACAGTGCCTATCAGCCCCAGCATTTT. It specifies CASSPDSAYQPQHF.

This clonotype came up once. The chain links TRBV7-9 to TRBJ1-6, with unresolved D. Trimming took 4 bases from V and 0 from J, leaving 10 bases between them. The germline CDR1 and CDR2 sequences are SEHNR and FQNEAQ (reference sequence). The CDR3 sequence is 16 residues long. The CDR3 nucleotides read TGTGCCAGCAGCTCAGCAGGAAGCTCCTATAATTCACCCCTCCACTTT. Protein product: CASSSAGSSYNSPLHF.

This clonotype was counted at least ten times. The chain combines TRBV10-2 with TRBJ2-7, with TRBD1 identical over 9 bases. V was pared by 6 bases and J by 1 base, with 10 bases of the junction left unmatched. Per germline, CDR1 WSHSY and CDR2 SAAADI. CDR3 length: 16 amino acids. For the CDR3, the DNA is TGCGCCAGCAGACTACAGGGGGCGAGAGAGTCCTACGAGCAGTACTTC. Its protein product is CASRLQGARESYEQYF.

There are a few counts of this clonotype. The chain employs TRBV7-9 and TRBJ1-5; no reliable D call. Germline V gene data show CDR1 as SEHNR and CDR2 as FQNEAQ (reference sequence). Trimming left V 4 bases short and J 5 bases short, with 12 bases between. This CDR3 comprises 14 residues. The DNA for the CDR3 is TGTGCCAGCAGCTCCGGAGTTGGGGATCAGCCCCAGCATTTT. This codes for CASSSGVGDQPQHF.

This clonotype was found a few times. This chain links TRBV7-6 with TRBJ2-6; 7 positions match TRBD1. V was pared by 2 bases and J by 2 bases, with 12 bases of the junction left unmatched. Germline V gives CDR1 SGHVS, CDR2 FNYEAQ. The CDR3 runs 19 residues. The CDR3 coding sequence is TGTGCCAGCAGCTTAAAAGGGACAGAGCTCCGCCCTGGGGCCAACGTCCTGACTTTC. Translating gives CASSLKGTELRPGANVLTF.

This clonotype was found many times. The chain carries TRBV12-3 or TRBV12-4 and TRBJ1-4; D is possibly TRBD1 (5 bases). This CDR3 is 13 amino acids long. Trimming shortened V by 6 bases and J by 8 bases, and 13 bases separated the two germline ends. In DNA, the CDR3 is TGTGCCAGCAGAACCAGGGCGGAGGAAAAACTGTTTTTT. This codes for CASRTRAEEKLFF.

This clonotype was seen more than once but under ten times. This chain uses TRBV5-1 with TRBJ1-1; a weak D match, TRBD1 (6 bases). There are 13 residues in the CDR3. Trimming stripped 4 bases from V and 3 bases from J, with 10 bases between. Germline-derived CDR1 and CDR2 are SGHRS and YFSETQ. Written as DNA, the CDR3 is TGCGCCAGCAGCCCCGAGGGGGACACTGAAGCTTTCTTT. It specifies CASSPEGDTEAFF.

In its sample, this clonotype was seen many times. The CDR3 spells CASSLGVSPQGILFF. The CDR3 region has the DNA TGTGCCAGCAGCTTAGGCGTTTCCCCACAGGGGATTTTGTTCTTC. The chain has TRBV7-6 and TRBJ2-1, with 7 bases lining up with TRBD1. V was pared by 1 base and J by 15 bases, with 15 bases of the junction left unmatched. The germline CDR1 and CDR2 sequences are SGHVS and FNYEAQ. The CDR3 covers 15 residues.

This clonotype was picked up a small number of times. The conserved phenylalanine or tryptophan normally closing the CDR3 is absent here, so this likely arose from a read error. The limits of the CDR3 on the DNA are not certain, so only TCRdb's listed CDR3 is given. CDR3 residues: CASSLVQGREGDY. The chain employs TRBV11-2 and TRBJ2-3; the DNA was not compared with TRBD2, the D call given in the table. Germline V gene lookup returns CDR1 SGHAT and CDR2 FQNNGV. With termini counted, the CDR3 has 13 amino acids.

The sample holds a few counts of this clonotype. This rearrangement joins TRBV28 to TRBJ2-3; 9 nucleotides agree with TRBD2. V was pared by 3 bases and J by 0 bases, with 7 bases of the junction left unmatched. The CDR3 covers 17 residues. CDR1 and CDR2 (germline): MDHEN, SYDVKM. In nucleotides, the CDR3 is TGTGCCAGCAGTTTCTCTGCTAGCGGGGCTAGCACAGATACGCAGTATTTT. This translates into CASSFSASGASTDTQYF.

This clonotype occurred a few times. This chain joins TRBV19 and TRBJ2-7, with 9 bases lining up with TRBD2. The V gene's germline CDR1 is LNHDA and CDR2 SQIVND (reference sequence). The length of the CDR3 is 15 residues. Germline trimming cut 0 bases from V and 3 bases from J; bases unmatched to any gene: 3. CDR3 nucleotides: TGTGCCAGTAGTATAGAGTCAGCGGGAGGCTACGAGCAGTACTTC. Translation: CASSIESAGGYEQYF. Variable domain in full (rest from reference TRBV19 and TRBJ2-7): DGGITQSPKYLFRKEGQNVTLSCEQNLNHDAMYWYRQDPGQGLRLIYYSQIVNDFQKGDIAEGYSVSREKKESFPLTVTSAQKNPTAFYLCASSIESAGGYEQYFGPGTRLTVT.

The chain recombines TRBV4-2 with TRBJ2-7; D possibly corresponds to TRBD2 (6 bases). The V end was cut by 4 bases, the J end by 5 bases, with 15 bases between. This CDR3 spans 14 amino acids. Looked up from germline, CDR1 is LGHNA and CDR2 is YNFKEQ. CDR3 nucleotides: TGTGCCAGCAGCCCGTCTATGGGGGGTGACGAGCAGTACTTC. Translation: CASSPSMGGDEQYF.

This clonotype was seen more than once but under ten times. Here the CDR3 reads CASSPGGGASYEQYF. Here the CDR3 DNA reads TGCGCCAGCAGCCCCGGGGGGGGCGCTTCCTACGAGCAGTACTTC. This chain uses TRBV5-1 with TRBJ2-7; 8 bases fit TRBD2. Germline V gene sequence: CDR1 SGHRS, CDR2 YFSETQ. There are 15 residues in the CDR3. With V trimmed by 4 bases and J by 1 base, 7 bases remained unmatched. Based on the CDR3 plus reference TRBV5-1 and TRBJ2-7, the full variable domain is KAGVTQTPRYLIKTRGQQVTLSCSPISGHRSVSWYQQTPGQGLQFLFEYFSETQRNKGNFPGRFSGRQFSNSRSEMNVSTLELGDSALYLCASSPGGGASYEQYFGPGTRLTVT.

This clonotype was found a few times. The V gene is TRBV10-3, the J gene TRBJ1-1; D possibly corresponds to TRBD1 (5 bases). This CDR3 is 12 amino acids long. Trimming took 0 bases from V and 10 from J, leaving 9 bases between them. Germline-derived CDR1 and CDR2 are ENHRY and SYGVKD. The CDR3 DNA reads TGTGCCATCAGTGAGTCGCAGGGAGGAGCTTTCTTT. Amino acid sequence: CAISESQGGAFF.